The 15 T cell receptor beta chains reported below all come from one sample, sequenced in a study of shared clonotypes between healthy human individuals. TCRdb's table, derived via immunoSEQ multiplex PCR, lists solely in-frame clones and lacks some. The data contain some 530,000 clones, over 70% of them singletons. Sequenced material: PBMCs. These receptor sequences come from a woman in her forties in good health. Some clones in this sample may be carry-over from other donors' samples.

V is TRBV7-9 and J is TRBJ2-1; D is undetermined. CDR3 length: 14 amino acids. Trimming pared 0 bases from V and 6 bases from J, leaving 9 bases between. Germline V CDR1 and CDR2: SEHNR, FQNEAQ (reference sequence). The CDR3 DNA follows: TGTGCCAGCAGCTTAGCGGGTGGGTCCAATGAGCAGTTCTTC. As protein: CASSLAGGSNEQFF.

This chain uses TRBV6-7 with TRBJ1-1; the match to TRBD1 covers 10 bases. TRBV6-7 is placed among ORFs of uncertain function. The CDR3 length is 14 residues. Germline trimming cut 4 bases from V and 3 bases from J; bases unmatched to any gene: 2. CDR3 nucleotides: TGTGCCAGCAGTTGGGGACAGGGGCACACTGAAGCTTTCTTT. Translated: CASSWGQGHTEAFF.

This clone showed up just once. This rearrangement joins TRBV7-6 to TRBJ2-5, with 7 bases matching TRBD1. Germline CDR1 reads SGHVS; CDR2 reads FNYEAQ. V lost 5 bases, J lost 0 bases, and 3 bases stayed unmatched. The CDR3 is made up of 14 amino acids. CDR3: CASSRGQYQETQYF. The CDR3 region has the DNA TGTGCCAGCAGCCGGGGACAGTACCAAGAGACCCAGTACTTC. Variable domain in full (rest from reference TRBV7-6 and TRBJ2-5): GAGVSQSPRYKVTKRGQDVALRCDPISGHVSLYWYRQALGQGPEFLTYFNYEAQQDKSGLPNDRFSAERPEGSISTLTIQRTEQRDSAMYRCASSRGQYQETQYFGPGTRLLVL.

This clone was counted a few times. A much larger clone sits a single nucleotide away, making a read error possible. In the same sample, other DNA sequences code for this CDR3. The V call is TRBV5-1, the J call TRBJ2-7; 10 bases are a match to TRBD1. Germline CDR1 reads SGHRS; CDR2 reads YFSETQ. The CDR3 is 14 amino acids. J gave up 3 bases and V 8 bases, and 8 bases lay outside the gene matches. DNA for the CDR3: TGCGCCAGTAGCAATGGACAGGGGGGCTACGAGCAGTACTTC. Protein sequence: CASSNGQGGYEQYF.

This clone is a singleton in its sample. The rearrangement uses TRBV5-1 and TRBJ1-1; D not resolved. In germline, CDR1 is SGHRS, CDR2 YFSETQ. Trimming cost V 3 bases and J 7 bases, with 10 bases left between them. The CDR3 consists of 12 residues. Written as DNA, the CDR3 is TGCGCCAGCAGCTCGCAAGAAGGTGAAGCTTTCTTT. This sequence encodes CASSSQEGEAFF.

In the case of this clone: A far larger clone lies a single base away; this is likely a read error. The sample carries other DNA sequences with the same CDR3. The rearrangement links TRBV11-3 to TRBJ2-2; D remains ambiguous. Germline CDR1 and CDR2: SGHNT and YENEEA. The CDR3 is 14 amino acids. The CDR3 DNA reads as TGTGCCAGCAGCTTAGTGTGGAGCACCGGTGAGCTGTTTTTT. It translates to CASSLVWSTGELFF.

Note on this clone: The likely explanation is a read error, given a far larger clone one base away. This CDR3 fails to terminate in the conserved phenylalanine or tryptophan, so it likely reflects a read error. The chain couples TRBV29-1 to TRBJ1-5; 9 bases line up with TRBD1. Per germline, CDR1 SQVTM and CDR2 ANQGSEA. V shed 4 bases and J 5 bases; nucleotides not matched to a gene: 6. The CDR3 has 14 residues. CDR3 in amino acids: CSVGGQGDHQPQHS. For the CDR3, the DNA is TGCAGCGTTGGGGGACAGGGTGATCATCAGCCCCAGCATTCT.

This clone has a handful of counts. Other DNA sequences from this sample encode an identical CDR3 as well. The chain is built from TRBV10-2 and TRBJ1-1; the D gene is possibly TRBD1 (5 bases). This CDR3 is 11 amino acids long. Looked up from germline, CDR1 is WSHSY and CDR2 is SAAADI. Deletions cut 8 bases from V and 3 bases from J, with 7 bases between. CDR3 DNA sequence: TGCGCCAGCCGCAGGGACACTGAAGCTTTCTTT. Translated: CASRRDTEAFF.

The V gene is TRBV5-1, the J gene TRBJ2-7; tentative D call: TRBD2 (6 bases). Germline assignment: CDR1 SGHRS and CDR2 YFSETQ. The CDR3 is made up of 13 amino acids. The V gene lost 4 bases and the J gene lost 4 bases, with 12 bases spanning the gap. The CDR3 DNA follows: TGCGCCAGCAGCCGGGACTGGAGGTACGAGCAGTACTTC. It yields the protein CASSRDWRYEQYF.

The V call is TRBV29-1, the J call TRBJ2-7, with D possibly called TRBD1 or TRBD2 (5 bases each). CDR1 is SQVTM, CDR2 ANQGSEA, per germline. This CDR3 is built from 11 residues. The V gene lost 7 bases and the J gene lost 3 bases, with 10 bases spanning the gap. CDR3 residues: CSAGTVYEQYF. The CDR3 DNA sequence: TGCAGCGCGGGGACCGTCTACGAGCAGTACTTC.

CDR3 sequence reads: CASSSGTGAAWGNQPQHF. The CDR3 DNA reads as TGTGCCAGCAGTTCCGGGACAGGGGCCGCCTGGGGCAATCAGCCCCAGCATTTT. V gene TRBV25-1 combines with J gene TRBJ1-5, with 10 bases that match TRBD1. The CDR3 runs to 18 residues. V dropped 5 bases and J dropped 2; count of bases not matched to a gene: 12. CDR1 and CDR2 from the germline V gene are MGHDK and SYGVNS.

This clone has only one observation. This sequence is one base from a far larger clone and is likely a read error. This rearrangement joins TRBV30 to TRBJ1-6; D call uncertain. CDR1 and CDR2 from the germline V gene are GTSNPN and SVGIG (reference sequence). CDR3 length equals 14 residues. The chain's CDR3 is CAWSVQRGSSPIHF. The CDR3 DNA is TGTGCCTGGAGTGTACAGCGGGGAAGCTCACCCATCCACTTT.

The rearrangement uses TRBV6-1 and TRBJ2-7, with a tentative D call TRBD1 (6 bases). This CDR3 spans 15 amino acids. V lost 7 bases and J lost 4, with 20 bases in between. CDR1 is MNHNS and CDR2 is SASEGT in the germline V gene. This chain's CDR3 is CASTPTQTRGYEQYF. The CDR3 coding sequence is TGTGCCAGCACCCCCACACAAACCAGGGGTTACGAGCAGTACTTC.

This clone was recorded many times. Within the sample, other DNA sequences also encode this same CDR3. CDR3 loop: CASSELGYGYTF. CDR3 nucleotide sequence: TGTGCCAGCAGTGAACTAGGGTATGGCTACACCTTC. The rearrangement uses TRBV6-1 and TRBJ1-2, with no clear D. The CDR3 has 12 residues. Germline loops: CDR1 MNHNS, CDR2 SASEGT. V shed 2 bases and J shed 5 bases, with 6 bases lying between them.

The chain links TRBV10-2 to TRBJ1-1, with D tentatively TRBD1 (5 bases). This CDR3 region has 18 residues. Germline V CDR1 and CDR2: WSHSY, SAAADI. V was clipped by 8 bases and J by 3 bases, with 28 bases between them. CDR3 amino acids: CASRALGYWGVKDTEAFF. CDR3 bases: TGCGCCAGCCGCGCCTTAGGTTATTGGGGCGTCAAGGACACTGAAGCTTTCTTT.